This is a list of T cell receptor beta chains from one sample in a study of blood T cell repertoires in COVID-19. Measured with immunoSEQ multiplex PCR; TCRdb has only the in-frame clones, and not every one. The sample lists roughly 150,000 clones; over 65% were seen once. Material for sequencing was peripheral blood. These receptors all come from a man in his sixties with acute or convalescent COVID-19. Both conserved end residues are part of each CDR3. A D gene is named only where the DNA matches it firmly. Expanded clones are given a class, and other clones once, few, many or no size at all.

TRBJ2-1	.	.	TRBV27	CATGVGTYNEQFF	TGTGCCACCGGCGTCGGGACCTACAATGAGCAGTTCTTC
TRBJ2-1	.	.	TRBV5-6	CASSLVQGFEQFF	TGTGCCAGCAGCTTGGTTCAGGGCTTTGAGCAGTTCTTC
TRBJ1-2	.	.	TRBV4-2	CASSQDEVTTYGYTF	TGTGCCAGCAGCCAAGATGAAGTTACAACCTATGGCTACACCTTC
TRBJ2-2	.	.	TRBV27	CASRPGTFTGELFF	TGTGCCAGCCGCCCAGGGACTTTCACCGGGGAGCTGTTTTTT
TRBJ1-1	.	TRBD1	TRBV12-3/TRBV12-4	CASSSKGQGVPF	TGTGCCAGCAGTTCGAAGGGACAGGGGGTCCCCTTT
TRBJ1-1	.	TRBD1	TRBV6-5	CASSLDRVVTEAFF	TGTGCCAGCAGCCTAGACAGGGTGGTCACTGAAGCTTTCTTT
TRBJ2-2	many	.	TRBV10-1	CASSRRTGTGELFF	TGCGCCAGCAGTCGTCGGACGGGAACCGGGGAGCTGTTTTTT
TRBJ1-2	.	TRBD1	TRBV18	CASSPTGWEGYTF	TGTGCCAGCTCACCGACAGGGTGGGAAGGCTACACCTTC
TRBJ2-7	few	.	TRBV27	CASSLGQGPYEQYF	TGTGCCAGCAGTTTAGGGCAGGGCCCATACGAGCAGTACTTC
TRBJ2-1	.	TRBD2	TRBV9	CASSTQAGGRNEQFF	TGTGCCAGCAGCACCCAAGCGGGGGGGCGTAATGAGCAGTTCTTC
TRBJ1-1	.	TRBD1	TRBV6-6	CASSSPWDRGLGEAFF	TGTGCCAGCAGTTCTCCATGGGACAGGGGGCTGGGTGAAGCTTTCTTT
TRBJ1-1	.	TRBD1	TRBV4-1	CASSPGDRVGTEAFF	TGCGCCAGCAGCCCAGGGGACAGGGTGGGCACTGAAGCTTTCTTT
TRBJ1-6	few	TRBD1	TRBV2	CASSEGGTDSPLHF	TGTGCCAGCAGTGAAGGGGGGACAGATTCACCCCTCCACTTT
TRBJ1-4	.	.	TRBV5-1	CASSLNRDLSEKLFF	TGCGCCAGCAGCTTAAACAGGGATCTTTCGGAAAAACTGTTTTTT
TRBJ1-2	.	TRBD1	TRBV3-1/TRBV3-2	CASSPGTGGYGYTF	TGTGCCAGCAGCCCCGGGACAGGGGGCTATGGCTACACCTTC
TRBJ2-6	.	TRBD2	TRBV10-2	CATQRGPGANVLTF	TGCGCCACCCAGCGGGGGCCTGGGGCCAACGTCCTGACTTTC
TRBJ2-3	.	TRBD1	TRBV2	CASGPGQGHTQYF	TGTGCCAGCGGGCCGGGACAGGGGCATACGCAGTATTTT
TRBJ1-6	.	.	TRBV27	CASSGGTKSSYNSPLHF	TGTGCCAGCAGTGGGGGGACCAAGAGCTCCTATAATTCACCCCTCCACTTT
TRBJ1-4	.	TRBD1	TRBV19	CASTLGGQGMEKLFF	TGTGCCAGTACCCTTGGGGGACAGGGGATGGAAAAACTGTTTTTT
TRBJ2-7	.	.	TRBV19	CASSIDGYEQYF	TGTGCCAGTAGTATAGACGGCTACGAGCAGTACTTC
TRBJ1-1	.	.	TRBV4-3	CASSQDGGSGWTEAFF	TGCGCCAGCAGCCAAGACGGGGGGTCGGGGTGGACTGAAGCTTTCTTT
TRBJ2-3	.	.	TRBV5-1	CASSLEGARTDTQYF	TGCGCCAGCAGCTTGGAAGGGGCGCGCACAGATACGCAGTATTTT